This is a list of T cell receptor beta chains from one sample in a study of cytomegalovirus exposure and HLA in healthy donors. Libraries were prepared by immunoSEQ multiplex PCR; TCRdb keeps only in-frame clonotypes and omits some of them. The sample contains tens of thousands of clones, around three quarters of which appear only once. The sequenced sample consisted of PBMCs. The receptors were gathered from a man aged 50 or older in good health and CMV-seronegative. CDR3s include the opening cysteine and the closing phenylalanine or tryptophan. Each record gives: J gene, V gene, clone size, D gene, CDR3 length, CDR3 protein, CDR3 DNA. The D gene is left open where the match is weak. Rows give clone size only sometimes, using once, few, many, or a class for an expanded clone.

TRBJ2-3 | TRBV6-5 | NA | NA | 15 | CASSYGAGWADTQYF | TGTGCCAGCAGTTACGGGGCAGGGTGGGCAGATACGCAGTATTTT
TRBJ2-3 | TRBV7-2 | NA | NA | 13 | CASSPWGPDTQYF | TGTGCCAGCAGCCCCTGGGGCCCAGATACGCAGTATTTT
TRBJ1-2 | TRBV2 | NA | NA | 14 | CASSDRGVNYGYTF | TGTGCCAGCAGTGACCGGGGAGTTAACTATGGCTACACCTTC
TRBJ2-7 | TRBV5-1 | NA | TRBD2 | 15 | CASTLGTSGSYEQYF | TGCGCCAGCACCCTCGGGACTAGCGGTTCCTACGAGCAGTACTTC
TRBJ2-1 | TRBV7-2 | NA | NA | 13 | CASSFGQNNEQFF | TGTGCCAGCAGCTTTGGACAGAACAATGAGCAGTTCTTC
TRBJ1-5 | TRBV6-5 | few | TRBD1 | 13 | CASSRTGVQPQHF | TGTGCCAGCAGTCGCACAGGGGTACAGCCCCAGCATTTT
TRBJ2-7 | TRBV19 | NA | NA | 14 | CASSIDYASYEQYF | TGTGCCAGTAGTATTGACTATGCCTCCTACGAGCAGTACTTC
TRBJ2-1 | TRBV2 | NA | NA | 13 | CASSDQGRNEQFF | TGTGCCAGCAGTGACCAGGGCAGGAATGAGCAGTTCTTC
TRBJ2-7 | TRBV5-1 | NA | TRBD2 | 15 | CASGTSGRSSYEQYF | TGCGCCAGCGGTACTAGCGGTCGGAGCTCCTACGAGCAGTACTTC
TRBJ2-7 | TRBV5-8 | NA | TRBD2 | 16 | CASSLGAGAKTYEQYF | TGTGCCAGCAGCTTGGGAGCGGGGGCGAAAACCTACGAGCAGTACTTC
TRBJ2-1 | TRBV7-6 | NA | NA | 12 | CASSLLEDEQFF | TGTGCCAGCAGCTTATTGGAGGATGAGCAGTTCTTC
TRBJ1-1 | TRBV29-1 | NA | NA | 13 | CSVEGGVNTEAFF | TGCAGCGTTGAGGGCGGGGTGAACACTGAAGCTTTCTTT
TRBJ2-6 | TRBV10-3 | NA | TRBD1 | 17 | CAISNGQGETGANVLTF | TGTGCCATCAGCAACGGACAGGGAGAAACTGGGGCCAACGTCCTGACTTTC
TRBJ1-5 | TRBV13 | NA | NA | 15 | CASSSGRGVRQPQHF | TGTGCCAGCAGCTCCGGTAGGGGTGTCAGGCAGCCCCAGCATTTT
TRBJ1-5 | TRBV4-2 | NA | TRBD1 | 16 | CASRITDRDLNQPQHF | TGTGCCAGCAGGATTACTGACAGGGATCTAAATCAGCCCCAGCATTTT
TRBJ1-1 | TRBV7-9 | NA | NA | 12 | CASSLDGTEAFF | TGTGCCAGCAGCTTAGACGGCACTGAAGCTTTCTTT
TRBJ1-1 | TRBV29-1 | NA | NA | 12 | CSVAGTGYEAFF | TGCAGCGTCGCAGGAACAGGGTACGAAGCTTTCTTT
TRBJ2-7 | TRBV6-5 | few | NA | 14 | CASSLLQNGYEQYF | TGTGCCAGCAGTTTGTTACAAAATGGTTACGAGCAGTACTTC
TRBJ1-2 | TRBV27 | once | NA | 14 | CASSFLGTLYGYTF | TGTGCCAGCAGTTTTTTGGGGACACTCTATGGCTACACCTTC
TRBJ2-1 | TRBV7-9 | few | NA | 13 | CASSPQSYNEQFF | TGTGCCAGCAGCCCACAGTCCTACAATGAGCAGTTCTTC
TRBJ2-5 | TRBV10-3 | NA | NA | 15 | CAISESASGQETQYF | TGTGCCATCAGTGAGTCGGCCAGCGGCCAAGAGACCCAGTACTTC
TRBJ1-2 | TRBV28 | NA | NA | 12 | CATEGVNDGYTF | TGTGCCACCGAGGGCGTGAATGATGGCTACACCTTC
TRBJ2-7 | TRBV18 | NA | TRBD1 | 15 | CASSLGTGVIYEQYF | TGTGCCAGCTCACTAGGGACAGGGGTTATCTACGAGCAGTACTTC
TRBJ1-4 | TRBV13 | NA | NA | 14 | CASSFGGRAEKLFF | TGTGCCAGCAGCTTTGGGGGCAGGGCTGAAAAACTGTTTTTT
TRBJ2-2 | TRBV5-1 | NA | NA | 14 | CASSERSTTGELFF | TGCGCCAGCAGCGAACGGTCAACCACCGGGGAGCTGTTTTTT
TRBJ1-1 | TRBV19 | NA | TRBD1 | 13 | CASSPQGATEAFF | TGTGCCAGTAGCCCACAGGGGGCCACTGAAGCTTTCTTT
TRBJ1-2 | TRBV28 | NA | NA | 15 | CASSYTRVNNYGYTF | TGTGCCAGCAGTTATACTCGGGTTAATAACTATGGCTACACCTTC
TRBJ2-3 | TRBV7-9 | NA | TRBD1 | 16 | CASMQGAKTSTDTQYF | TGTGCCAGCATGCAGGGGGCAAAGACTAGCACAGATACGCAGTATTTT
TRBJ1-1 | TRBV7-8 | NA | TRBD1 | 15 | CASSPRTGEKTEAFF | TGTGCCAGCAGCCCCCGGACAGGGGAGAAGACTGAAGCTTTCTTT
TRBJ1-1 | TRBV29-1 | NA | NA | 13 | CSVEGPSTPEAFF | TGCAGCGTTGAAGGCCCATCTACGCCTGAAGCTTTCTTT
TRBJ1-4 | TRBV18 | NA | TRBD1 | 15 | CASSPRQGNNEKLFF | TGTGCCAGCTCACCACGACAGGGGAATAATGAAAAACTGTTTTTT
TRBJ2-7 | TRBV7-2 | NA | TRBD2 | 16 | CASSLGFSGSSYEQYF | TGTGCCAGCAGCTTAGGTTTTAGCGGGAGTTCCTACGAGCAGTACTTC